One and the same sample provided the 8 T cell receptor beta chains below, sequenced in a study of monozygotic twins with inflammatory bowel disease. TCRdb reworked the 5' RACE reads into one entry per CDR3 protein, no DNA. This sample's table reports under 150,000 distinct CDR3 sequences. Sequences were obtained from blood. These receptors were obtained from a human donor with ulcerative colitis or Crohn's disease, or a healthy co-twin of an affected twin (not recorded which).

The genes are TRBV7-2 and TRBJ2-3; without DNA, the TCRdb call of TRBD1 cannot be checked. This CDR3 region has 16 residues. In germline, CDR1 is SGHTA, CDR2 FQGNSA. The CDR3 loop is CASSFWGGLSTDTQYF.

The chain combines TRBV20-1 with TRBJ1-1; TCRdb's assignment of TRBD1 cannot be checked, as there is no DNA. Germline lookup yields CDR1 DFQATT and CDR2 SNEGSKA (reference sequence). This CDR3 is built from 14 residues. CDR3 amino acids: CSALDRGYVYEAFF.

The chain joins TRBV12-3 or TRBV12-4 to TRBJ2-7; the TRBD1 assignment by TCRdb is unverifiable without DNA. The CDR3 is 15 amino acids. CDR3 amino acids: CASSNLGTGMYEQYF.

The rearrangement uses TRBV19 and TRBJ2-3. The CDR3 contains 12 residues. Germline CDR1 reads LNHDA; CDR2 reads SQIVND (reference sequence). The CDR3 sequence is CASSISSDTQYF.

The rearrangement links TRBV4-1 to TRBJ2-5; TCRdb picks TRBD1, but there is no DNA to check that call. In germline, CDR1 is MGHRA, CDR2 YSYEKL. CDR3 size: 16 residues. The CDR3 here is CASSPLEGRVVETQYF.

The gene calls are TRBV20-1 and TRBJ2-7; with no DNA, the TCRdb D assignment of TRBD2 cannot be verified. Germline-derived CDR1 and CDR2 are DFQATT and SNEGSKA (reference sequence). The CDR3 length is 12 residues. The CDR3 is CSAREVPSGQYF.

This sequence joins TRBV6-2 or TRBV6-3 and TRBJ2-7; there is no DNA to check the TCRdb D call of TRBD1. CDR3 length: 15 amino acids. Germline values: CDR1 MNHEY, CDR2 SVGEGT. The CDR3 reads CASEFGRGVHYEQYF.

The genes are TRBV6-2 or TRBV6-3 and TRBJ2-1. Looked up from germline, CDR1 is MNHEY and CDR2 is SVGEGT. The CDR3 is 14 amino acids. CDR3: CASRWGASYNEQFF.